A selection of T cell receptor beta chains follows, all from one sample in a study of identical twins. One entry per CDR3 protein results from TCRdb running MiXCR on the 5' RACE reads. Here the sample spans hundreds of thousands of distinct CDR3 sequences, under 9.5% being singletons. The sample was also reused in another study, on yellow fever vaccine responses in identical twins.

Sequenced sample: memory (CD45RO+) T cells sorted from blood. These TCRs come from a young woman in good health. The CDR3 runs from the conserved cysteine through the conserved F or W. The D gene is left open where the match is weak. Only part of the rows carry a size: once, few, many, or a class if the clone is expanded.

v_call,j_call,d_call,clone_size,cdr3_nt,cdr3_aa
TRBV28,TRBJ2-2,NA,NA,TGTGCCAGCAGTTTATTGGCGAGCATGAACACCGGGGAGCTGTTTTTT,CASSLLASMNTGELFF
TRBV6-1,TRBJ2-3,NA,NA,TGTGCCAGCAGTGCGACCGGGACGCACACAGATACGCAGTATTTT,CASSATGTHTDTQYF
TRBV5-5,TRBJ1-3,NA,many,TGTGCCAGCAGCTTGCAGCTGTACTCTGGAAACACCATATATTTT,CASSLQLYSGNTIYF
TRBV24-1,TRBJ2-2,TRBD2,NA,TGTGCCACCAGTGACTATACTAGCGGGAGCTCTACCGGGGAGCTGTTTTTT,CATSDYTSGSSTGELFF
TRBV7-6,TRBJ2-3,NA,few,TGTGCCAGCAGCAACGGGCAGGGTACAGATACGCAGTATTTT,CASSNGQGTDTQYF
TRBV20-1,TRBJ2-3,NA,many,TGCAGTGCTCCTGAGGGGTTCCTCACAGATACGCAGTATTTT,CSAPEGFLTDTQYF
TRBV5-1,TRBJ2-4,NA,many,TGCGCCAGCAGCTTGGACAGGTTAGCCAAAAACATTCAGTACTTC,CASSLDRLAKNIQYF
TRBV5-1,TRBJ1-1,NA,many,TGCGCCAGCAGCTTGGGGCAGGGTTGGGTCACTGAAGCTTTCTTT,CASSLGQGWVTEAFF
TRBV3-1,TRBJ2-1,NA,few,TGTGCCAGCAGCCAACGGAGCTCCTACAATGAGCAGTTCTTC,CASSQRSSYNEQFF
TRBV6-5,TRBJ1-2,TRBD1,NA,TGTGCCAGCAGTTACACAGGGGTTATTGCTAACTATGGCTACACCTTC,CASSYTGVIANYGYTF
TRBV20-1,TRBJ2-2,TRBD2,NA,TGCAGTGCCCCGAGCGGGGGGGCGGTCACCGGGGAGCTGTTTTTT,CSAPSGGAVTGELFF
TRBV5-1,TRBJ2-3,NA,many,TGCGCCAGCAGCTTCGGAGGGGTTGGAGATACGCAGTATTTT,CASSFGGVGDTQYF
TRBV5-6,TRBJ2-5,NA,many,TGTGCCAGCAGCTTGGATCATGTCGAGACCCAGTACTTC,CASSLDHVETQYF
TRBV5-1,TRBJ1-5,NA,NA,TGCGCCAGCAGCTTGGAAGGGAACAATCAGCCCCAGCATTTT,CASSLEGNNQPQHF
TRBV11-1,TRBJ2-5,NA,NA,TGTGCCAGCCGAGCTTTGACGGAGACCCAGTACTTC,CASRALTETQYF
TRBV25-1,TRBJ2-3,NA,NA,TGTGCCAGCAGTGACACCACCCCGGACCCCTCGGGCGACACAGATACGCAGTATTTT,CASSDTTPDPSGDTDTQYF
TRBV12-3/TRBV12-4,TRBJ2-1,TRBD1,many,TGTGCCAGCAGTTTAAGACAGGGGGGCTACAATGAGCAGTTCTTC,CASSLRQGGYNEQFF
TRBV19,TRBJ2-1,NA,NA,TGTGCCAGTAGTATTCACAGTGGAATGGGGCGTTACAATGAGCAGTTCTTC,CASSIHSGMGRYNEQFF
TRBV20-1,TRBJ2-1,TRBD2,NA,TGCAGTGCTACGACTAGCGGGGGCAGTTACAATGAGCAGTTCTTC,CSATTSGGSYNEQFF
TRBV4-1,TRBJ2-2,NA,few,TGCGCCAGCAGCCAAGATAGGAGTCGGGGCGTCGGGGAGCTGTTTTTT,CASSQDRSRGVGELFF
TRBV20-1,TRBJ1-2,NA,many,TGCAGTGCTAGGCCCACTTCGACCGACTGGGGGGGCTACACCTTC,CSARPTSTDWGGYTF
TRBV5-6,TRBJ2-5,TRBD1,many,TGTGCCAGCAGCTTAAAGGGACAGGGCAAGCAGTACTTC,CASSLKGQGKQYF
TRBV11-3,TRBJ2-3,NA,NA,TGTGCCAGCAGCTACGGACCGACTAGCACAGATACGCAGTATTTT,CASSYGPTSTDTQYF
TRBV6-1,TRBJ2-2,NA,many,TGTGCCAGCAGTGAAGGATCCGGGTCCGGGGAGCTGTTTTTT,CASSEGSGSGELFF
TRBV7-9,TRBJ2-7,TRBD2,few,TGTGCCAGCAGCGCATACGGGGCGGGGGGCTGGAACGAGCAGTACTTC,CASSAYGAGGWNEQYF
TRBV28,TRBJ1-1,NA,NA,TGTGCCAGCAGTTTGAAGCTCACTGAAGCTTTCTTT,CASSLKLTEAFF
TRBV5-4,TRBJ2-2,TRBD2,few,TGTGCCAGCAGCTGGACTAGCGGGAGAACCGGGGAGCTGTTTTTT,CASSWTSGRTGELFF
TRBV12-3/TRBV12-4,TRBJ2-1,NA,few,TGTGCCAGCAGTTTAAAAGGGTTGGGTGAGCAGTTCTTC,CASSLKGLGEQFF